The 18 T cell receptor beta chains below were found in one sample sequenced in a study of CD8 T cells in Susac syndrome (dated by TCRdb to the late 2010s). The library was obtained by the immunoSEQ multiplex PCR assay. RNA was extracted with the RNeasy kit and roughly 0.45 to 1 ug was reverse transcribed using random hexamers. Using fastp at Q25 and MiXCR, TCRdb reprocessed the public reads and kept productive beta chains. Rows are unified per CDR3 protein, each entry keeping the most common DNA and genes. The sample table lists about 120,000 distinct CDR3 sequences, around 95% of them with a count of one. The ten largest clonotypes hold around 0.2% of the sample. The source material was CD8+ T cells from PBMCs. These receptors were collected from a human donor with Susac syndrome.

The DNA for the CDR3 is TGTGCCAGCACCCCGGACAGGGACCTCACAGATACGCAGTATTTT. It yields the protein CASTPDRDLTDTQYF. This chain connects TRBV12-3 or TRBV12-4 to TRBJ2-3; 8 bases are shared with TRBD1. The trim removed 7 bases at V and 2 bases at J, leaving 8 bases unmatched. CDR3 length: 15 residues.

The chain combines TRBV4-1 with TRBJ2-1; the D gene is possibly TRBD2 (6 bases). Germline CDR1 is MGHRA and CDR2 is YSYEKL. This CDR3 spans 15 amino acids. Trimming took 2 bases from V and 0 from J, leaving 8 bases between them. The CDR3 coding sequence is TGCGCCAGCAGCCAATACGGGGGCTCCTACAATGAGCAGTTCTTC. Translating it yields CASSQYGGSYNEQFF.

This sequence joins TRBV6-5 and TRBJ2-7, with TRBD2 identical over 11 bases. V lost 5 bases and J lost 0; bases outside the gene matches: 3. Germline assignment: CDR1 MNHEY and CDR2 SVGAGI. This CDR3 contains 15 residues. In DNA form, the CDR3 reads TGTGCCAGCAGTGTGACTAGCGGGGACTCCTACGAGCAGTACTTC. Translating gives CASSVTSGDSYEQYF.

This chain links TRBV11-2 with TRBJ1-2; no firm D call. This CDR3 region has 15 residues. V gave up 5 bases and J gave up 4 bases, with 17 bases separating them. Germline V CDR1 and CDR2: SGHAT, FQNNGV. The CDR3 here is CASSPRGGPAYGYTF. CDR3 coding DNA: TGTGCCAGCAGCCCCAGAGGAGGGCCGGCCTATGGCTACACCTTC.

The chain employs TRBV20-1 and TRBJ2-7, with D perhaps TRBD1 (6 bases). The germline V gene has CDR1 DFQATT and CDR2 SNEGSKA (reference sequence). CDR3 length: 11 residues. CDR3 bases: TGCAAAAAGGACAGAGCCTACGAGCAGTACTTC. It specifies CKKDRAYEQYF.

The chain has TRBV28 and TRBJ1-5, with 8 bases identical to TRBD1. Germline loops: CDR1 MDHEN, CDR2 SYDVKM. The CDR3 runs to 11 residues. V trimming: 10 bases; J trimming: 8 bases; junction bases outside the gene matches: 4. This CDR3 is CATKQGEPQHF. CDR3 nucleotide sequence: TGTGCCACAAAACAGGGGGAGCCCCAGCATTTT.

This sequence joins TRBV28 and TRBJ1-2; 7 nucleotides agree with TRBD1. CDR1 and CDR2 (germline): MDHEN, SYDVKM. J was trimmed by 8 bases and V by 3 bases; bases with no gene match: 3. The CDR3 consists of 12 residues. This CDR3 reads CASSLQGEGYTF. In DNA, the CDR3 is TGTGCCAGCAGTTTGCAGGGGGAAGGCTACACCTTC.

The gene calls are TRBV6-1 and TRBJ2-4; tentatively, D is TRBD1 (5 bases). CDR1 and CDR2 (germline): MNHNS, SASEGT. The CDR3 loop spans 17 amino acids. Trimming removed 5 bases from V and 4 bases from J, with 21 bases in between. In DNA form, the CDR3 reads TGTGCCAGCAGTACCTCCACAGGCGGCGCGTCGAAAAACATTCAGTACTTC. Protein: CASSTSTGGASKNIQYF.

CDR3 loop: CASSPGTGSLYGYTF. The CDR3 DNA reads as TGTGCCAGCTCCCCGGGGACAGGGTCGCTCTATGGCTACACCTTC. The chain uses TRBV5-6 and TRBJ1-2; 9 bases align to TRBD1. The CDR3 sequence is 15 residues long. The junction had 11 bases not matched to a gene; V was cut back by 7 bases and J by 4 bases. Germline values: CDR1 SGHDT, CDR2 YYEEEE.

The rearrangement links TRBV5-6 to TRBJ2-4, with 7 bases identical to TRBD2. The CDR3 sequence is 12 residues long. Germline V lookup: CDR1 SGHDT, CDR2 YYEEEE. V lost 4 bases, J lost 8 bases, and 3 bases stayed unmatched. In DNA, the CDR3 is TGTGCCAGCAGCCAAAGCGGGGACATTCAGTACTTC. It yields the protein CASSQSGDIQYF.

The chain employs TRBV12-3 or TRBV12-4 and TRBJ2-5; TRBD1 matches 8 bases. Losses at the gene ends were 2 bases for V and 3 bases for J; bases not matched to a gene: 2. The CDR3 spans 14 residues. The CDR3 region has the DNA TGTGCCAGCAGTTTACAGGGGGCCAAAGAGACCCAGTACTTC. Its protein product is CASSLQGAKETQYF.

The rearrangement uses TRBV19 and TRBJ1-2; 7 bases line up with TRBD1. Germline V gene data show CDR1 as LNHDA and CDR2 as SQIVND (reference sequence). This CDR3 comprises 14 residues. After removal of 7 bases from V and 2 bases from J, the junction contained 7 bases not matched to a gene. The CDR3 region is CASKRQGENYGYTF. CDR3 bases: TGTGCCAGTAAGCGGCAGGGGGAGAACTATGGCTACACCTTC.

The CDR3 coding sequence is TGCGCCAGCAGCCAAGTCCGAGGGACAGGGGCGGACACCATATATTTT. Translated: CASSQVRGTGADTIYF. The chain links TRBV4-3 to TRBJ1-3, with 10 bases that match TRBD1. The CDR3 runs to 16 residues. CDR1 is LGHNA, CDR2 YSLEER, per germline. V lost 1 base, J lost 8 bases, and 8 bases stayed unmatched.

The genes are TRBV7-8 and TRBJ2-2, with D possibly being TRBD1 or TRBD2 (7 bases each). Trimming took off 0 bases at V and 5 bases at J, with 13 bases between the two ends. Germline V gene sequence: CDR1 SGHVS, CDR2 FQNEAQ. This CDR3 comprises 16 residues. The CDR3 reads CASSLARQGGTGELFF. CDR3 DNA sequence: TGTGCCAGCAGCTTAGCCCGACAGGGAGGGACCGGGGAGCTGTTTTTT.

The chain carries TRBV12-3 or TRBV12-4 and TRBJ1-2, with 12 bases matching TRBD1. This CDR3 has 15 amino acids. The V and J ends lost 5 bases and 4 bases, in that order; junction bases with no gene match: 5. For the CDR3, the DNA is TGTGCCAGCAGTCCCGGGACAGGGGGCGTCTATGGCTACACCTTC. Its translation: CASSPGTGGVYGYTF.

The J gene is TRBJ1-3, the V gene TRBV25-1; D remains unclear. The V gene's germline CDR1 is MGHDK and CDR2 SYGVNS. V gave up 2 bases and J gave up 4 bases, with 9 bases separating them. CDR3 length: 14 residues. For the CDR3, the DNA is TGTGCCAGCAGTGAAGCAGATTCGGGAAACACCATATATTTT. Translated: CASSEADSGNTIYF.

The chain is built from TRBV15 and TRBJ1-5; D is possibly TRBD1 (5 bases). The CDR3 spans 16 residues. The V end lost 0 bases, the J end lost 3 bases, and 12 bases lay between the germline ends. The germline CDR1 and CDR2 sequences are LNHNV and YYDKDF (reference sequence). DNA for the CDR3: TGTGCCACCAGCAGAGATCGGGGCGGGCTCAATCAGCCCCAGCATTTT. Amino acid sequence: CATSRDRGGLNQPQHF.

The V call is TRBV5-1, the J call TRBJ2-7, with 8 bases aligning to TRBD1. Germline CDR1 is SGHRS and CDR2 is YFSETQ. The trim removed 5 bases at V and 6 bases at J, leaving 4 bases unmatched. The CDR3 is 12 residues long. The CDR3 sequence is CASRDRVSEQYF. The CDR3 region has the DNA TGCGCCAGCAGGGACAGGGTAAGCGAGCAGTACTTC.